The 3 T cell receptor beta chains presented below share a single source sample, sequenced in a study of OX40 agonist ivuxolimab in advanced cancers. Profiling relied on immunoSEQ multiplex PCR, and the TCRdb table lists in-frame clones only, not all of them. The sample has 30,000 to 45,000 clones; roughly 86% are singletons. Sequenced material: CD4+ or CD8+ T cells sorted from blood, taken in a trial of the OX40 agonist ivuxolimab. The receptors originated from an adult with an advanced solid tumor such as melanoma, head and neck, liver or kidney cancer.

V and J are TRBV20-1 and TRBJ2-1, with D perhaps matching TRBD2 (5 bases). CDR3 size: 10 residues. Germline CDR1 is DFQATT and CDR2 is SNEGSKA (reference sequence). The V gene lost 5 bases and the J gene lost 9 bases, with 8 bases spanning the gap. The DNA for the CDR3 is TGCAGTGCTGACCGGGGTGAGCAGTTCTTC. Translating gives CSADRGEQFF.

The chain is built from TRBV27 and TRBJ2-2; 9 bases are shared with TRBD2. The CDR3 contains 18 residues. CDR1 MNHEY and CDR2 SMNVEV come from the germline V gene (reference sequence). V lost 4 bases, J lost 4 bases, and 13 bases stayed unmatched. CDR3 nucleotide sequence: TGTGCCAGCAGTTATGTAGGGGAAGCGGGGGGCTCCACCGGGGAGCTGTTTTTT. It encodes CASSYVGEAGGSTGELFF.

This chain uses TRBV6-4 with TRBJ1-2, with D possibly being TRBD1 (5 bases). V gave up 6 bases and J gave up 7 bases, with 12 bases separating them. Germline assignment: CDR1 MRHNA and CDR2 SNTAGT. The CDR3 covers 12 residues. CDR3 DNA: TGTGCCAGCAGGTCCGGGGGGGGTGGCTACACCTTC. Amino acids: CASRSGGGGYTF.